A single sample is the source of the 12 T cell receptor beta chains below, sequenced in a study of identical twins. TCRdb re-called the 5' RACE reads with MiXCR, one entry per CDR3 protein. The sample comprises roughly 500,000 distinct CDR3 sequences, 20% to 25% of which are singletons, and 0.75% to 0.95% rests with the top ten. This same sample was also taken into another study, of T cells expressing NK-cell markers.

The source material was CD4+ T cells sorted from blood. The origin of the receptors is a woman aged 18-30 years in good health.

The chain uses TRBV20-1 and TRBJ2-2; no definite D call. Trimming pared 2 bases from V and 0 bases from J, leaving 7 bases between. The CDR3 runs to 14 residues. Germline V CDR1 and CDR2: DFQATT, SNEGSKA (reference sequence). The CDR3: CSARQDTNTGELFF. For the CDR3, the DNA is TGCAGTGCTAGACAAGACACGAACACCGGGGAGCTGTTTTTT.

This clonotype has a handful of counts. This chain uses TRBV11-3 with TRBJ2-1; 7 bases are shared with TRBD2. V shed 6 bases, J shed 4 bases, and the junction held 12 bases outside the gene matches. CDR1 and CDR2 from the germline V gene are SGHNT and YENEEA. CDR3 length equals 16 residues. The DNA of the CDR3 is TGTGCCAGCAGTCCCCGGGGGGTAAAGGGGTACAATGAGCAGTTCTTC. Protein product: CASSPRGVKGYNEQFF.

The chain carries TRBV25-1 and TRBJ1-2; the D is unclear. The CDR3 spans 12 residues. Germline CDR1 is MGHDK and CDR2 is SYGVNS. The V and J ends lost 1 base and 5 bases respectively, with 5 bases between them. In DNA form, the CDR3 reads TGTGCCAGCAGTGAATTCGGGTATGGCTACACCTTC. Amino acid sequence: CASSEFGYGYTF.

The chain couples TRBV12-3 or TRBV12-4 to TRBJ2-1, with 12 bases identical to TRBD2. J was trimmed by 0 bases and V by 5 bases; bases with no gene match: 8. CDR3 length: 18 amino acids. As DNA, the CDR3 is TGTGCCAGCAGTCCTACTAGCGGGGGGTCCGACTCCTACAATGAGCAGTTCTTC. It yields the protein CASSPTSGGSDSYNEQFF.

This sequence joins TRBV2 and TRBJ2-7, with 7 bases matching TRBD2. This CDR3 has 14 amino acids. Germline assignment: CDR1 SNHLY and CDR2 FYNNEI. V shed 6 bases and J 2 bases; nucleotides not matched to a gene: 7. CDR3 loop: CASRASGYTYEQYF. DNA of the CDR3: TGTGCCAGCAGGGCTAGCGGATATACCTACGAGCAGTACTTC.

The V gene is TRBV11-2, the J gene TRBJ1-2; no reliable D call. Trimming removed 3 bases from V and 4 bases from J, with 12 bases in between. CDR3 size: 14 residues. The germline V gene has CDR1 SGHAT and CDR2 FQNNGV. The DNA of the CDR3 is TGTGCCAGCAGCTTGAACGGAATTATCTATGGCTACACCTTC. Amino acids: CASSLNGIIYGYTF.

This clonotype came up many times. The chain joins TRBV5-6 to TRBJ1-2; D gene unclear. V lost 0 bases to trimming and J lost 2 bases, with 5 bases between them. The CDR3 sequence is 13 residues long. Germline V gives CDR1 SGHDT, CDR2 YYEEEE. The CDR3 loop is CASSLGRNYGYTF. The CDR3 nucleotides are TGTGCCAGCAGCTTGGGCAGGAACTATGGCTACACCTTC. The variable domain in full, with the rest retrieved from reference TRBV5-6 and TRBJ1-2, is DAGVTQSPTHLIKTRGQQVTLRCSPKSGHDTVSWYQQALGQGPQFIFQYYEEEERQRGNFPDRFSGHQFPNYSSELNVNALLLGDSALYLCASSLGRNYGYTFGSGTRLTVV.

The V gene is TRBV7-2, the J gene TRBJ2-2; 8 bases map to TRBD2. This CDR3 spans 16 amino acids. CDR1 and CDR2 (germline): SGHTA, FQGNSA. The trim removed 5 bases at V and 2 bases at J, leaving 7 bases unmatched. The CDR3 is CASSPPRGGNTGELFF. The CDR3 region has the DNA TGTGCCAGCAGCCCCCCCCGGGGGGGAAACACCGGGGAGCTGTTTTTT.

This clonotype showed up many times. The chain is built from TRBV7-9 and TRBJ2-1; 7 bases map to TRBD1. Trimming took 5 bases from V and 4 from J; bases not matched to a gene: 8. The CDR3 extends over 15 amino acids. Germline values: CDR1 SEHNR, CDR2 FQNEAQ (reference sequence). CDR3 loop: CASSQGQVAYNEQFF. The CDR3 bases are TGTGCCAGCAGCCAAGGACAGGTGGCGTACAATGAGCAGTTCTTC.

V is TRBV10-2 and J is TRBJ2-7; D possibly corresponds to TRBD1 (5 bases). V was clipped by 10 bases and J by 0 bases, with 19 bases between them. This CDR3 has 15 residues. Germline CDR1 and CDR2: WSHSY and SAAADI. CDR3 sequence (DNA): TGCGCCATCCTAAGGGGCTGGGAAAGCTCCTACGAGCAGTACTTC. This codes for CAILRGWESSYEQYF.

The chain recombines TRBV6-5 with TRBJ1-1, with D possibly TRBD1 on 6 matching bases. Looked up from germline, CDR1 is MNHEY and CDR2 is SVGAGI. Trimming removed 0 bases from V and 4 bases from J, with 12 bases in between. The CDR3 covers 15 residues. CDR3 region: CASSYSGGSATEAFF. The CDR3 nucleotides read TGTGCCAGCAGTTACTCGGGGGGCTCGGCCACTGAAGCTTTCTTT.

CDR3 in amino acids: CAISMGLRSYEQYF. As DNA, the CDR3 is TGTGCCATCAGTATGGGACTCCGCTCCTACGAGCAGTACTTC. V usage is TRBV10-3 and J usage is TRBJ2-7; possibly TRBD2 for D (6 bases). There are 14 residues in the CDR3. Between the trimmed V and J ends, which lost 5 bases and 0 bases, there was a span of 11 bases. Germline-derived CDR1 and CDR2 are ENHRY and SYGVKD.